This TCR beta chain was sequenced in a study of blood T cell repertoires in COVID-19. The CDR3 is 14 residues long. Trimming stripped 4 bases from V and 6 bases from J, with 12 bases between. Germline V gene data show CDR1 as SNHLY and CDR2 as FYNNEI. Sequenced by immunoSEQ multiplex PCR; TCRdb stores in-frame clones only, minus some. The data hold about 170,000 clones, with roughly nine tenths observed a single time. The clonotype originates from a man aged 50 or older with acute or convalescent COVID-19. The V call is TRBV2, the J call TRBJ2-2; possibly TRBD2 for D (6 bases). Sequencing was carried out using peripheral blood. In DNA form, the CDR3 reads TGTGCCAGCAGTGCCGGACTATTCGCCGGGGAGCTGTTTTTT. Amino acids: CASSAGLFAGELFF.